This TCR beta chain came from a study of blood T cells in healthy people across ages. Each donor supplied ten milliliters of peripheral blood. PBMCs were isolated at a quantity of at least 7 million per sample. Regarding this clonotype: Its ends do not fully match the called genes, so a read error is possible.

A second about 6 to 12 cycle PCR used barcoded and J-beta primers. TCRdb re-analysed the 5' RACE reads in MiXCR, keeping a single row per CDR3 protein. In the table there are about 940,000 distinct CDR3 sequences, roughly 43% of which are singletons. Germline V gives CDR1 SGHRS, CDR2 YFSETQ. The CDR3 consists of 15 residues. The sample comprised blood. The V and J genes are TRBV5-1 and TRBJ1-1, with a tentative D call TRBD1 (5 bases). The receptor was isolated from a young man in good health. The CDR3 nucleotides read TGTGCCAGCAGCTTGGGCGGGGGAATGAACACTGAAGCTTTCTTT. Its protein product is CASSLGGGMNTEAFF.